The 22 T cell receptor beta chains below were found in one sample sequenced in a study of blood T cells in healthy people across ages. A sample-barcoded 5' primer and a J-beta primer mix were used in a second PCR of about 6 to 12 cycles. TCRdb reprocessed the 5' RACE reads with MiXCR, giving one entry per CDR3 protein. This table holds some 750,000 distinct CDR3 sequences, about a fifth found once. Sequencing used blood. The receptors come from a man between 65 and 79 years old in good health.

The chain is built from TRBV20-1 and TRBJ2-1; tentatively, D is TRBD1 (6 bases). The CDR3 extends over 17 amino acids. Trimming took 0 bases from V and 3 from J, leaving 18 bases between them. The germline V gene has CDR1 DFQATT and CDR2 SNEGSKA (reference sequence). The DNA of the CDR3 is TGCAGTGCTAGAGATCTTACAGGGAAGGGTAACTACAATGAGCAGTTCTTC. It encodes CSARDLTGKGNYNEQFF.

V gene TRBV18 combines with J gene TRBJ1-4; unclear D gene. Germline V CDR1 and CDR2: KGHSH, LQKENI. Trimming removed 2 bases from V and 6 bases from J, with 13 bases in between. CDR3 length: 15 residues. The CDR3 loop is CASSPRIAKDEKLFF. The CDR3 DNA follows: TGTGCCAGCTCACCAAGGATCGCGAAGGATGAAAAACTGTTTTTT. The full variable domain, completed using reference TRBV18 and TRBJ1-4, is NAGVMQNPRHLVRRRGQEARLRCSPMKGHSHVYWYRQLPEEGLKFMVYLQKENIIDESGMPKERFSAEFPKEGPSILRIQQVVRGDSAAYFCASSPRIAKDEKLFFGSGTQLSVL.

In its sample, this clonotype was seen many times. Sequence at one end of the junction differs from germline and may be a read error. The chain couples TRBV5-1 to TRBJ1-1, with D perhaps TRBD1 (5 bases). Germline-derived CDR1 and CDR2 are SGHRS and YFSETQ. The CDR3 has 13 amino acids. The CDR3 DNA is TGTGCCAGCAGCTCCACAGGGAACACTGAAGCTTTCTTT. Translating it yields CASSSTGNTEAFF.

This clonotype occurred many times. The V and J genes are TRBV7-2 and TRBJ2-3; D uncertain. This CDR3 is built from 12 residues. Germline assignment: CDR1 SGHTA and CDR2 FQGNSA. With 3 bases removed from V and 8 bases from J, the gap between germline ends came to 9 bases. CDR3: CASSFVKGTQYF. CDR3 nucleotides: TGTGCCAGCAGCTTCGTTAAGGGTACGCAGTATTTT.

The chain has TRBV20-1 and TRBJ1-2, with D possibly TRBD1 on 6 matching bases. CDR3 length equals 13 residues. Trimming removed 0 bases from V and 4 bases from J, with 9 bases in between. CDR1 is DFQATT, CDR2 SNEGSKA, per germline (reference sequence). DNA of the CDR3: TGCAGTGCTAGAGATCTCAGGGGCTATGGCTACACCTTC. The encoded protein is CSARDLRGYGYTF.

The chain employs TRBV19 and TRBJ1-4; possible D gene TRBD1, 5 bases. The ends were cut back, 6 bases at V and 6 bases at J, with 11 bases in the middle. The CDR3 loop spans 13 amino acids. Germline V CDR1 and CDR2: LNHDA, SQIVND (reference sequence). The CDR3: CASSEQADEKLFF. The CDR3 DNA is TGTGCCAGTAGCGAACAGGCTGATGAAAAACTGTTTTTT.

The chain couples TRBV2 to TRBJ1-2; D remains ambiguous. This CDR3 contains 11 residues. The germline CDR1 and CDR2 sequences are SNHLY and FYNNEI. The V and J ends lost 7 bases and 10 bases respectively, with 13 bases between them. The CDR3 reads CASILGNAYTF. CDR3 DNA sequence: TGTGCCAGCATACTAGGGAACGCCTACACCTTC. Using reference TRBV2 and TRBJ1-2 for the parts outside the CDR3, the full variable domain is EPEVTQTPSHQVTQMGQEVILRCVPISNHLYFYWYRQILGQKVEFLVSFYNNEISEKSEIFDDQFSVERPDGSNFTLKIRSTKLEDSAMYFCASILGNAYTFGSGTRLTVV.

The sample holds a few counts of this clonotype. The V call is TRBV7-9, the J call TRBJ2-7; TRBD1 is a possible D gene (7 bases). The better agreement between TRBJ2-1 and the DNA end casts doubt on the J call. The germline V gene has CDR1 SEHNR and CDR2 FQNEAQ (reference sequence). The CDR3 length is 14 residues. CDR3 sequence reads: CASSLGAGGNEQFF. CDR3 sequence (DNA): TGTGCCAGCAGCTTAGGGGCAGGGGGGAATGAGCAGTTCTTC.

V gene TRBV5-6 combines with J gene TRBJ1-6; the D gene is possibly TRBD1 (5 bases). V lost 4 bases and J lost 3, with 14 bases in between. CDR1 is SGHDT, CDR2 YYEEEE, per germline. The CDR3 is made up of 16 amino acids. This CDR3 is CASSPGGASYNSPLHF. The CDR3 DNA reads as TGTGCCAGCAGCCCGGGCGGGGCCAGCTATAATTCACCCCTCCACTTT.

As for this clonotype: One base away lies a much larger clone, so this may be a sequencing read error. V is TRBV7-9 and J is TRBJ2-3; no definite D call. V was shortened by 6 bases and J by 2 bases, with 18 bases between the two germline ends. There are 16 residues in the CDR3. CDR1 and CDR2 from the germline V gene are SEHNR and FQNEAQ (reference sequence). In nucleotides, the CDR3 is TGTGCCAGCAGGTCTACTGGCGGCCTACTCACAGATACGCAGTATTTT. Its translation: CASRSTGGLLTDTQYF.

This clonotype was found many times. The CDR3: CASAQYTQYF. For the CDR3, the DNA is TGTGCCAGCGCCCAGTATACGCAGTATTTT. The chain employs TRBV12-3 or TRBV12-4 and TRBJ2-3, with no clear D. The CDR3 is 10 amino acids. Trimming pared 8 bases from V and 7 bases from J, leaving 7 bases between.

V and J are TRBV20-1 and TRBJ2-7, with 7 bases identical to TRBD1. The V and J ends lost 3 bases and 3 bases, in that order; junction bases with no gene match: 8. The CDR3 consists of 14 residues. Germline V gene lookup returns CDR1 DFQATT and CDR2 SNEGSKA (reference sequence). The chain's CDR3 is CSASARDRSYEQYF. The CDR3 DNA reads as TGCAGTGCTAGTGCCCGGGACAGAAGCTACGAGCAGTACTTC.

A note on this clonotype: Its ends do not fully match the called genes, so a read error is possible. V is TRBV20-1 and J is TRBJ1-4, with D uncertain. Per germline, CDR1 DFQATT and CDR2 SNEGSKA (reference sequence). The CDR3 length is 13 residues. The CDR3 sequence: CSARAKTFAKLFF. CDR3 in DNA: TGCAGCGCTAGAGCTAAGACATTCGCAAAACTGTTTTTT.

The chain uses TRBV18 and TRBJ1-1, with D possibly being TRBD1 (6 bases). Trimming took off 2 bases at V and 8 bases at J, with 18 bases between the two ends. CDR3 length: 15 amino acids. The germline V gene encodes CDR1 KGHSH and CDR2 LQKENI. CDR3 DNA sequence: TGTGCCAGCTCACCAACCCTTGGGGGCAGGGGAGAAGCTTTCTTT. Translating gives CASSPTLGGRGEAFF.

This clonotype turned up a few times. The rearrangement links TRBV5-4 to TRBJ2-5; 10 bases are shared with TRBD2. The assigned J gene may be wrong: the sequence end matches TRBJ2-1 better. The CDR3 is made up of 14 amino acids. Germline assignment: CDR1 SGHNT and CDR2 YYREEE (reference sequence). The CDR3, as DNA: TGTGCCAGCAGCAGCGGGGGGGATAGGGGTGAGCAGTTCTTC. This gives the protein CASSSGGDRGEQFF.

This clonotype was counted many times. The chain joins TRBV2 to TRBJ1-4, with a weak D call TRBD1 (5 bases). Germline V CDR1 and CDR2: SNHLY, FYNNEI. V gave up 11 bases and J gave up 0 bases, with 16 bases separating them. The CDR3 spans 15 residues. The CDR3 protein is CAGAGTLATNEKLFF. CDR3 DNA sequence: TGTGCCGGCGCCGGGACTTTAGCAACTAATGAAAAACTGTTTTTT.

This clonotype was observed a handful of times. The chain links TRBV28 to TRBJ1-2; a weak D match, TRBD1 (5 bases). Germline V CDR1 and CDR2: MDHEN, SYDVKM. The length of the CDR3 is 14 residues. Trimming removed 6 bases from V and 8 bases from J, with 19 bases in between. The CDR3 loop is CASRGPGNGGGYTF. Here the CDR3 DNA reads TGTGCCAGCAGAGGTCCGGGAAACGGGGGGGGCTACACCTTC.

J is TRBJ2-1 and V is TRBV7-6; D perhaps matches TRBD2 (5 bases). The length of the CDR3 is 15 residues. CDR1 is SGHVS and CDR2 is FNYEAQ in the germline V gene. The germline V and J ends were trimmed by 2 bases and 0 bases, with 8 bases remaining between them. DNA of the CDR3: TGTGCCAGCAGCTTACGTAGCGACTCCTACAATGAGCAGTTCTTC. Encoded protein: CASSLRSDSYNEQFF.

The V call is TRBV4-1, the J call TRBJ2-5, with D perhaps TRBD2 (5 bases). This CDR3 has 15 residues. Deletions cut 2 bases from V and 0 bases from J, with 10 bases between. Germline V gene lookup returns CDR1 MGHRA and CDR2 YSYEKL. The CDR3 loop is CASSQNSGNQETQYF. In DNA form, the CDR3 reads TGCGCCAGCAGCCAAAATTCCGGGAACCAAGAGACCCAGTACTTC.

This clonotype was seen only a few times. The junction does not match germline at one end; this may be a read error. This chain uses TRBV25-1 with TRBJ2-7; TRBD2 is a possible D gene (6 bases). Germline CDR1 is MGHDK and CDR2 is SYGVNS. The CDR3 is 14 amino acids. The CDR3 is CAGSPGLLGYEQYF. The CDR3 DNA reads as TGTGCCGGCAGTCCGGGACTGCTAGGCTACGAGCAGTACTTC.

This clonotype was seen a single time. V gene TRBV20-1 combines with J gene TRBJ2-1; 10 bases are shared with TRBD2. The CDR3 runs to 14 residues. V trimming: 6 bases; J trimming: 7 bases; junction bases outside the gene matches: 9. Germline lookup yields CDR1 DFQATT and CDR2 SNEGSKA (reference sequence). The DNA for the CDR3 is TGCAGTGCCCCGGCTAGCGGGAGTTTAAATGAGCAGTTCTTC. Its translation is CSAPASGSLNEQFF.

The rearrangement uses TRBV20-1 and TRBJ2-5; D remains unclear. This CDR3 contains 12 residues. Trimming took 6 bases from V and 5 from J, leaving 13 bases between them. The germline gives CDR1 DFQATT, CDR2 SNEGSKA (reference sequence). This CDR3 reads CSATGQLETQYF. CDR3 nucleotide sequence: TGCAGTGCCACCGGGCAACTGGAGACCCAGTACTTC.